This T cell receptor beta chain came from a study of cytomegalovirus exposure and HLA in healthy donors (dated by TCRdb to 2016 to 2017). As for the study more broadly: In an earlier analysis of fewer than 750 of the donors, 276 Gb of sequence data and approximately 100 million unique TCR beta sequences from 180 million or so T cells were reported. An earlier analysis of fewer than 750 of the donors used high-throughput TCR beta sequencing to judge whether each TCR beta V gene segment behaved as functional or pseudogenic. Among the roughly 400 genotyped donors, approximately 82% belonged to the genetic ancestry cluster associated with self-reported Caucasian donors. HLA typing covered class I and class II loci at four-digit resolution. Around 320 gigabases of sequencing data and approximately 85 million unique TCR sequences were included in an early release covering roughly 600 HLA-typed donors. The study was designed to test whether signatures of past pathogen exposure could be identified by cataloging public T cell receptors. Using immunosequencing, the study profiled T cell repertoires from roughly 650 subjects and related those repertoires to cytomegalovirus serostatus. Donor age, sex, ethnicity and CMV serostatus were collected together with the repertoire data. Among about 400 genotyped donors of the cohort, an average of approximately 240,000 unique TCR beta nucleotide sequences was sequenced per donor, of which approximately 19% were non-productive. About five DR-DQ haplotypes were handled as single units for association and clustering, since linkage in the cohort was strong. A later analysis re-analyzed previously published TCR beta repertoires from about 730 donors and added high-resolution HLA genotyping to study TCR occurrence patterns. All discovery cohort repertoires had been generated on a single sequencing platform. Along with the approximately 650-subject first cohort, a separate validation cohort of approximately 110 different subjects was used. In a later genetic analysis, genome-wide SNP genotypes for about 65% of the roughly 700 donors were used, and that subset was treated as a discovery cohort. High-throughput TCR immunosequencing, statistical association of individual TCRs with disease status, and machine learning were combined to predict cytomegalovirus infection status. Rather than using new phenotypic data, the later analysis identified candidate immune exposures from TCR beta sequences and from how often those sequences occurred across donors. The number of donors typed differed by locus, with about 620-630 for A, B, C, DRB1 and DQB1, roughly 520 for DQA1, 606 for DPA1, and around 450 for DPB1. What the work shows at the level of the full study, not this receptor alone: Compared with the approximately 710-donor mean, donors in an Asian-associated ancestry cluster had fewer N-insertions in productive TCRs, according to a later genetic analysis. The cohort was sequenced for TCR beta chains only, and without alpha or paired-chain data the features that could be detected were limited. HLA typing was unavailable for some donors at each locus, so association tests used only the typed subset. A later analysis found that most CMV-associated TCR beta chains appeared HLA-restricted, with HLA associations seemingly driven largely by CMV exposure. Broadly in line with IMGT annotations, most TCR beta V segments showed up in productive rearrangements about 90% or about 30% of the time in an earlier analysis of several hundred of the donors. Linkage disequilibrium might explain the correlated functional status among segregating V segments, but an unknown experimental factor could not be ruled out. In vitro tests confirmed that a few of the cytomegalovirus-associated TCR beta chains recognize cytomegalovirus antigens. While some public TCRs were present in many individuals, most TCR sequences turned up only very rarely across donors. A further reported finding was that TCR beta sequences accurately predicted the HLA-A and HLA-B alleles for most subjects in the first cohort. In a later analysis, the rate of TCR association differed among HLA loci, with DRB1 alleles having the most associated TCRs and HLA-C alleles having the fewest. Presence/absence analyses assumed roughly uniform sequencing depth across donors, an assumption that may not hold. The sequencing pipeline was judged likely to have produced a cluster of highly shared sequence variants as a technical artifact. A total of 150 or so TCR beta chains were listed by the study as associated with cytomegalovirus. Specific HLA alleles were associated with over 15,000 TCR beta sequences at a false discovery rate of 0.05 in a later analysis. In both the original and validation cohorts, the classifier was reported to diagnose cytomegalovirus status with high specificity and sensitivity. Strong co-occurrence of HLA alleles, especially DR and DQ, made assigning TCR associations to individual alleles difficult. In a later analysis, several top co-occurrence clusters were reported to appear linked to parvovirus B19, influenza, CMV and Epstein-Barr virus. In a later genetic analysis, a missense DCLRE1C variant was associated with V-gene and J-gene trimming of TCR beta chains, and the association was replicated in an independent cohort. The authors suggested that the approach could potentially be generalized to other disease states and immunological phenotypes. Some 15 rarely observed V segments, including chromosome 9 orphons, were excluded from the earlier analysis of approximately 600 of the donors because counts were too low. In a later analysis, HLA-associated TCR beta chains showed more clonal expansion and lower generation probabilities than non-associated chains that were equally common. CMV serostatus was the only immune exposure information available for the cohort. Some IMGT-functional V segments, including TRBV6-2 and TRBV6-3, could not be distinguished by the 87-base-pair reads and were therefore excluded.

The cohort comprised under 700 healthy bone marrow donors. Cohort members were all nominally healthy when sampled, although unrecorded immune exposures were likely present. The donor tested CMV seronegative and was one of the 352 seronegative cohort members. Each donor provided a peripheral blood sample, and peripheral blood mononuclear cells were used for TCR beta sequencing. Genomic DNA was extracted from the blood cell samples with the Qiagen DNeasy Blood Extraction Kit. Libraries were built with the immunoSEQ multiplex PCR assay. A mixture of 60 forward primers for TCR Vbeta segments and 13 reverse primers for TCR Jbeta segments was used in the multiplex PCR. The CDR3 region of rearranged TCR beta genes was amplified from genomic DNA with a multiplex PCR assay. On the Illumina HiSeq System, the amplified TCR beta libraries were sequenced as 87-base-pair reads. The paper's processing steps were these. In a later analysis, 77 million or so unique TCR beta chains were counted across the 500 to 850 repertoires, and roughly 11 million of these chains were shared by at least two donors. Raw reads were error-corrected and collapsed into unique sequences by a nearest-neighbor algorithm in which closely related sequences were merged to remove PCR and sequencing errors. CDR3 sequences were aligned to IMGT reference sequences to assign V, D and J gene segments. Each retained sequence needed at least a six-nucleotide match to both a V gene segment and a J gene segment. A rearrangement was called productive if the CDR3 had no stop codons and remained in frame with V and J, and every other rearrangement was called non-productive. Following IMGT convention, CDR3 was defined as the stretch from the second conserved V-encoded cysteine to the conserved J-encoded phenylalanine. In an earlier analysis of some 550 of the donors, sequences lacking an unambiguous match to a single V gene segment were excluded. In an earlier analysis of approximately 590 of the donors, a V segment was called functional when productive rearrangements were above 56.7%, and segregating when the standard deviation between donors exceeded 5%. To diagnose cytomegalovirus status from the catalog of TCR beta chain sequences, a statistical classification framework was built. In a later analysis, V and J genes were assigned by comparing TCR nucleotide sequences against IMGT/GENE-DB human TR gene sequences. A later analysis assigned CDR3 sequences and most-parsimonious VDJ recombination scenarios with the TCRdist pipeline. In a later analysis, every TCR beta chain was defined by the combination of its CDR3 amino acid sequence and its V-gene family, and reads without a unique V-gene family were dropped. A later analysis removed roughly 590 highly shared, low-generation-probability nucleotide sequences to deal with suspected cross-contamination and a sequencing artifact. In a later analysis, a clonal expansion index was calculated for each public chain from normalized within-repertoire ranks of inferred template counts. Generation probabilities in a later analysis came from a VDJ recombination model fitted to out-of-frame rearrangements, and those results were checked against IGoR. Hypergeometric tests were used in a later analysis to score TCR-TCR, TCR-HLA and TCR-CMV co-occurrence, with a repertoire-size bias correction applied to the TCR pairs. In a later analysis, false discovery rates were estimated by permuting HLA or CMV assignments 20 times. In a later analysis, co-occurring TCRs were grouped using DBSCAN, and TCRdist sequence similarity was added for clustering within HLA-allele-positive subsets. Repertoires with fewer than 30,000 or more than 120,000 public chains were left out of co-occurrence clustering, as were roughly five repertoires with anomalous nucleotide sharing. Imported from immuneACCESS, the table was reduced by TCRdb to in-frame sequences with V and J called. These copies leave out some clones; in studies compared against another copy, an unresolved V gene accounts for under half, and the cause of the remainder is not known. V and J calls and clone size come straight from that table; D and trimming were deduced from the DNA. The sample table lists under 200,000 clones, roughly 78% of them with a count of one. Around 0.74% of the sample rests with the top ten.

The CDR3 covers 16 residues, taking in both the cysteine and the phenylalanine. Only CDR3 DNA is held: 48 bases, read in frame from base 1. In the germline V gene, CDR1 corresponds to MNHNS and CDR2 to SASEGT. For this chain, trimming is 4 bases at the V end and 6 bases at the J end, and the number of junction bases without a gene match is 7. Details on this clone: Its antigen remains undetermined. No much larger clonotype is one base removed from it; base qualities were not supplied.

The sequence came from a woman in her thirties or forties in good health and CMV-seronegative. The V and J genes are TRBV6-1 and TRBJ2-1; TRBD2 agrees with 12 junctional bases. The material sequenced was PBMCs. The nucleotide sequence is given as TGTGCCAGCAGTGCCGAACTAGCGGGGGGCCGCAATGAGCAGTTCTTC. This gives the protein CASSAELAGGRNEQFF.